These T cell receptor beta chains were read from a single sample in a study of beta chain features in type 1 diabetes. TCRdb's table, derived via immunoSEQ multiplex PCR, lists solely in-frame clones and lacks some. The table records under 900,000 clones, about a sixth of them present only once. The sequencing sample was made of naive CD4+ T cells from blood. The receptor set was obtained from a woman between 18 and 29 years old in good health. Both conserved end residues are part of each CDR3. The D gene is left open where the match is weak. Expanded clones are given a class, and other clones once, few, many or no size at all.

size	D	V	J	DNA	CDR3
NA	NA	TRBV5-4	TRBJ2-3	TGTGCCAGCAGCTTAGCTCCTAGCACAGATACGCAGTATTTT	CASSLAPSTDTQYF
few	NA	TRBV6-6	TRBJ2-3	TGTGCCAGCAGTTACTCCCGGATCGGCGGAGATACGCAGTATTTT	CASSYSRIGGDTQYF
NA	NA	TRBV21-1	TRBJ2-2	TGTGCCAGCAGCAATACACCCGGGGAGCTGTTTTTT	CASSNTPGELFF
few	TRBD2	TRBV27	TRBJ2-1	TGTGCCAGCAGTCTGACCCCCTACTGGACTAGCGGAACCTACAATGAGCAGTTCTTC	CASSLTPYWTSGTYNEQFF
few	NA	TRBV6-1	TRBJ1-2	TGTGCCAGCAGTGAAAATACGGCAGGGGAGACCTATGGCTACACCTTC	CASSENTAGETYGYTF
NA	NA	TRBV7-9	TRBJ2-7	TGTGCCAGCAGCTTAAGGGTTCAACCCCCCGAGCAGTACTTC	CASSLRVQPPEQYF
NA	NA	TRBV28	TRBJ1-2	TGTGCCAGCAGGAGTAGGTTTAACTATGGCAACACCTTC	CASRSRFNYGNTF
few	TRBD1	TRBV27	TRBJ2-1	TGTGCCAGCAGTCCATTCGGGACAGGGAGGATTTTGGAGCAGTTCTTC	CASSPFGTGRILEQFF
few	NA	TRBV6-1	TRBJ2-1	TGTGCCAGCAGTGAACTGCCCGCACCGCAGAAGCAGTTCTTC	CASSELPAPQKQFF
NA	NA	TRBV5-1	TRBJ2-1	TGCGCCAGCAGCTTTAGCGTTAGCTCCTACAATGAGCAGTTCTTC	CASSFSVSSYNEQFF
NA	TRBD2	TRBV5-1	TRBJ2-3	TGCGCCAGCAGCTTGGCGGCGGGAGGTGGGGCAGATACGCAGTATTTT	CASSLAAGGGADTQYF
few	NA	TRBV19	TRBJ1-2	TGTGCCAGTAGTCATTGGAGAGGTGGGGGCTACACCTTC	CASSHWRGGGYTF
few	NA	TRBV28	TRBJ2-1	TGTGCCAGCACTCAGGGTCGCGATGAGCAGTTCTTC	CASTQGRDEQFF
few	NA	TRBV11-2	TRBJ2-5	TGTGCCAGCAGCTACGTAGGGACCCAGTACTTC	CASSYVGTQYF
few	NA	TRBV4-2	TRBJ1-1	TGTGCCAGCAGCCAAGTATTAGGAAGGGGTTGGACTGAAGCTTTCTTT	CASSQVLGRGWTEAFF
few	NA	TRBV18	TRBJ2-3	TGTGCCAGCTCACCACCGAACAGGGGGGGCGCAGATACGCAGTATTTT	CASSPPNRGGADTQYF
NA	TRBD1	TRBV25-1	TRBJ1-2	TGTGCCAGCAGTGACCTGACAGGGGCTAACTATGGCTACACCTTC	CASSDLTGANYGYTF
few	NA	TRBV28	TRBJ1-2	TGTGCCAGCAGTCCGCACTACTATGGCTACACCTTC	CASSPHYYGYTF
NA	NA	TRBV27	TRBJ2-3	TGTGCCAGCAGTTCATCATTCACAGATACGCAGTATTTT	CASSSSFTDTQYF
NA	NA	TRBV4-1	TRBJ2-1	TGCGCCAGCAGCCAAGATTTGGGGACGGGGCAGTTCTTC	CASSQDLGTGQFF
few	TRBD1	TRBV7-9	TRBJ1-2	TGTGCCAGCAGCTTAGGGACAGGGGGCTCCTTTGGGTATGGCTACACCTTC	CASSLGTGGSFGYGYTF
NA	TRBD2	TRBV4-3	TRBJ2-1	TGCGCCAGCAGCCGCGGGGGAAGCTCCTACAATGAGCAGTTCTTC	CASSRGGSSYNEQFF
NA	TRBD2	TRBV9	TRBJ2-1	TGTGCCAGCAGCGTAGGCGGGAGGCTCCACAATGAGCAGTTCTTC	CASSVGGRLHNEQFF
few	TRBD1	TRBV7-9	TRBJ1-3	TGTGCCAGCAGCTCTACGACAGGGACTGGAAACACCATATATTTT	CASSSTTGTGNTIYF
NA	TRBD1	TRBV7-9	TRBJ1-1	TGTGCCAGCAGCTCCTTCAACCCGGGACAGAGTGAAGCTTTCTTT	CASSSFNPGQSEAFF
NA	NA	TRBV28	TRBJ2-7	TGTGCCAGCAGTTTGTGGCAGGAGAGATACGAGCAGTACTTC	CASSLWQERYEQYF
NA	NA	TRBV6-6	TRBJ2-1	TGTGCCAGCAGCCACCTCAATGAGCAGTTCTTC	CASSHLNEQFF
few	NA	TRBV7-9	TRBJ2-1	TGTGCCAGCAGCCCAGACCGGGCCCCCTACAATGAGCAGTTCTTC	CASSPDRAPYNEQFF
NA	NA	TRBV7-3	TRBJ2-2	TGTGCCAGCAGCCCCACCTCGGGGACGCGAGGCACCGGGGAGCTGTTTTTT	CASSPTSGTRGTGELFF
few	TRBD1	TRBV7-7	TRBJ2-5	TGTGCTAGCAGCTTGGGCAGGGGGCCGGCGGGAGAGACCCAGTACTTC	CASSLGRGPAGETQYF
few	NA	TRBV20-1	TRBJ2-3	TGCAGTGCTAGAGTTGGGGATACGCAGTATTTT	CSARVGDTQYF
NA	NA	TRBV11-2	TRBJ2-3	TGTGCCAGCAGCTTATTTATGGTTACTAGTAGCGATACGCAGTATTTT	CASSLFMVTSSDTQYF
NA	NA	TRBV4-3	TRBJ1-5	TGCGCCAGCAGCCAAGAGGGGGGGGGCAATCAGCCCCAGCATTTT	CASSQEGGGNQPQHF
NA	TRBD1	TRBV28	TRBJ2-3	TGTGCCAGCAGTTTCCGGGACAGGACGCAGTATTTT	CASSFRDRTQYF
NA	NA	TRBV18	TRBJ1-2	TGTGCCAGCTCACACACAGGTTCCTATGGCTACACCTTC	CASSHTGSYGYTF
few	TRBD2	TRBV19	TRBJ2-1	TGTGCCAGTAGTATGTGGTTAGCGGGGTACAATGAGCAGTTCTTC	CASSMWLAGYNEQFF
NA	NA	TRBV18	TRBJ1-2	TGTGCCAGCTCACCGCGATGGGGCCGACGCTTCGGGGACCAGGTTGACACCTTC	CASSPRWGRRFGDQVDTF
once	TRBD2	TRBV5-6	TRBJ2-2	TGTGCCAGCAGCTTACTAGCGGGAGGGACCGGGGAGCTGTTTTTT	CASSLLAGGTGELFF
few	TRBD2	TRBV4-1	TRBJ2-1	TGCGCCAGCAGCCAATGGAGCGGGAGGGCCACCTCAGATTACAATGAGCAGTTCTTC	CASSQWSGRATSDYNEQFF
NA	TRBD1	TRBV19	TRBJ2-7	TGTGCCAGTAGTGGGACAGGCGGCTACGAGCAGTACTTC	CASSGTGGYEQYF
NA	NA	TRBV6-5	TRBJ2-5	TGTGCCAGCAGCCGTCGAGAGGTGCGAGGGGAGACCCAGTACTTC	CASSRREVRGETQYF
few	TRBD1	TRBV6-6	TRBJ2-3	TGTGCCAGCAGTTACTACGGGACAGGGAGCGCAGATACGCAGTATTTT	CASSYYGTGSADTQYF
NA	NA	TRBV11-2	TRBJ1-2	TGTGCCAGCAGCTTCGACGGACACTATGGCTACACCTTC	CASSFDGHYGYTF
few	NA	TRBV4-3	TRBJ1-3	TGCGCCAGCAGCCAAACGCCAGGTTCCTCACTCTCTCTCTCTGGAAACACCATATATTTT	CASSQTPGSSLSLSGNTIYF
NA	TRBD2	TRBV10-3	TRBJ2-1	TGTGCCATCAGTGCAAAAGACGGACTAGCGGGAGGGTGGTACAATGAGCAGTTCTTC	CAISAKDGLAGGWYNEQFF
NA	TRBD1	TRBV6-1	TRBJ1-1	TGTGCCAGCAGTGAATCAGGGGGCGGGTACACTGAAGCTTTCTTT	CASSESGGGYTEAFF
NA	TRBD2	TRBV6-1	TRBJ2-5	TGTGCCAGCAGCGAACAAGCGGGGGCTAGCGGAAAAGAGACCCAGTACTTC	CASSEQAGASGKETQYF
NA	NA	TRBV7-9	TRBJ2-1	TGTGCCAGCAGCTTTGGGCTCCCGGCCTACAATGAGCAGTTCTTC	CASSFGLPAYNEQFF
NA	NA	TRBV7-6	TRBJ2-3	TGTGCCAGCGCTAGCGAAAACACAGATACGCAGTATTTT	CASASENTDTQYF
NA	NA	TRBV6-5	TRBJ2-5	TGTGCCAGCAGTACGGACCCGGAAGAGACCCAGTACTTC	CASSTDPEETQYF
NA	NA	TRBV7-9	TRBJ2-1	TGTGCCAGCAGACAACGGGCCGGGGAAAACAATGAGCAGTTCTTC	CASRQRAGENNEQFF
few	TRBD1	TRBV5-1	TRBJ2-6	TGCGCCAGCAGCTCGGACAGGGCCTCTGGGGCCAACGTCCTGACTTTC	CASSSDRASGANVLTF
few	NA	TRBV7-9	TRBJ2-5	TGTGCCAGCAGCTTAGCGATCCTCAACGGTGCTAGCTGGGAGACCCAGTACTTC	CASSLAILNGASWETQYF
NA	NA	TRBV28	TRBJ2-7	TGTGCCAGCAGTTTATACCCCAAGGCCCGGCGGTACTACGAGCAGTACTTC	CASSLYPKARRYYEQYF
few	NA	TRBV5-1	TRBJ1-2	TGCGCCAGCAGCCCGGGGACAATTCGAGGTGGCTACACCTTC	CASSPGTIRGGYTF
NA	NA	TRBV28	TRBJ1-2	TGTGCCGGTTCAGGATCCTTTTACCTTGGCTACACCTTC	CAGSGSFYLGYTF
few	NA	TRBV25-1	TRBJ1-1	TGTGCCAGCAGTGAGATAGGGTTGGGTACTGAAGCTTTCTTT	CASSEIGLGTEAFF
few	TRBD1	TRBV10-3	TRBJ2-7	TGTGCCATCAGCCGGGACAGGGAAAACGAGCAGTACTTC	CAISRDRENEQYF